The next 15 T cell receptor beta chains were all read from a single sample in a study of cytomegalovirus exposure and HLA in healthy donors. Primers included in the PCR were 60 Vbeta and 13 Jbeta primers. Generated by immunoSEQ multiplex PCR, the TCRdb table keeps only in-frame clones and is missing some. This sample contains roughly 82,000 clones. The sample taken for sequencing was PBMCs. The origin of the receptors is a woman aged 55-70 years in good health and CMV-seronegative.

The J gene is TRBJ1-2, the V gene TRBV28; no clear D gene. This CDR3 has 11 residues. V was cut by 6 bases and J by 8 bases, with 10 bases left in between. Per germline, CDR1 MDHEN and CDR2 SYDVKM. The CDR3 region has the DNA TGTGCCAGCAGCCCGTCTATAGGCTACACCTTC. Translated: CASSPSIGYTF.

The gene calls are TRBV7-9 and TRBJ2-7; D perhaps matches TRBD1 (6 bases). The germline gives CDR1 SEHNR, CDR2 FQNEAQ (reference sequence). The CDR3 sequence is 17 residues long. The V end lost 5 bases, the J end lost 4 bases, and 24 bases lay between the germline ends. The DNA of the CDR3 is TGTGCCAGCAGCCCCAATGCCTTCAGGGGTCGCCCTTACGAGCAGTACTTC. Translation: CASSPNAFRGRPYEQYF.

The chain uses TRBV6-6 and TRBJ2-5, with 9 nucleotides matching TRBD2. This CDR3 has 13 amino acids. The trim removed 6 bases at V and 3 bases at J, leaving 2 bases unmatched. The germline CDR1 and CDR2 sequences are MNHNY and SVGAGI (reference sequence). CDR3 coding DNA: TGTGCCAGCAGGTTAGCGGGAGAAGAGACCCAGTACTTC. Its protein product is CASRLAGEETQYF.

The chain links TRBV27 to TRBJ2-7; 14 nucleotides align to TRBD2. Germline CDR1 reads MNHEY; CDR2 reads SMNVEV (reference sequence). This CDR3 is 15 amino acids long. With 8 bases clipped from V and 5 bases from J, the junction kept 8 bases outside the gene matches. The CDR3 sequence: CASGGLAGVEDEQYF. In nucleotides, the CDR3 is TGTGCCAGCGGGGGACTAGCGGGAGTCGAGGACGAGCAGTACTTC.

The chain combines TRBV6-5 with TRBJ1-1, with 8 bases aligning to TRBD1. Per the germline V gene, CDR1 is MNHEY and CDR2 is SVGAGI. The CDR3 contains 12 residues. Trimming cost V 10 bases and J 1 base; bases outside gene matches: 2. The CDR3 sequence is CATGQGNTEAFF. In nucleotides, the CDR3 is TGTGCCACCGGACAGGGGAACACTGAAGCTTTCTTT.

The CDR3 loop reads CASSRQGLIVFGNTIYF. CDR3 nucleotides: TGCGCCAGCAGTAGACAGGGTTTGATAGTGTTTGGAAACACCATATATTTT. The chain is built from TRBV4-1 and TRBJ1-3, with 7 bases lining up with TRBD1. J gave up 3 bases and V 6 bases, and 14 bases lay outside the gene matches. The germline CDR1 and CDR2 sequences are MGHRA and YSYEKL. The CDR3 has 17 residues.

The rearrangement uses TRBV6-6 and TRBJ1-6; tentative D call: TRBD1 (6 bases). The CDR3 extends over 14 amino acids. Per germline, CDR1 MNHNY and CDR2 SVGAGI (reference sequence). Between the trimmed V and J ends, which lost 7 bases and 8 bases, there was a span of 15 bases. The CDR3 region is CASTITGLDSPLHF. The CDR3 DNA follows: TGTGCCAGCACCATAACAGGGCTGGATTCACCCCTCCACTTT.

The chain recombines TRBV19 with TRBJ2-1; 11 nucleotides agree with TRBD2. Germline V gene sequence: CDR1 LNHDA, CDR2 SQIVND (reference sequence). J was trimmed by 6 bases and V by 7 bases; bases with no gene match: 8. The length of the CDR3 is 15 residues. The CDR3 coding sequence is TGTGCCAGTACTTTACTAGCGGGAGATCGCAATGAGCAGTTCTTC. It encodes CASTLLAGDRNEQFF.

The chain couples TRBV27 to TRBJ2-2; D not resolved. CDR1 and CDR2 from the germline V gene are MNHEY and SMNVEV (reference sequence). CDR3 length equals 15 residues. Trimming took off 2 bases at V and 2 bases at J, with 9 bases between the two ends. This chain's CDR3 is CASSLDFPNTGELFF. CDR3 DNA sequence: TGTGCCAGCAGTTTAGACTTCCCAAACACCGGGGAGCTGTTTTTT.

V usage is TRBV4-2 and J usage is TRBJ2-5; TRBD1 aligns across 11 bases. The V and J ends lost 8 bases and 5 bases, in that order; junction bases with no gene match: 19. The germline CDR1 and CDR2 sequences are LGHNA and YNFKEQ. The CDR3 covers 18 residues. CDR3 DNA sequence: TGTGCCAGCTCCTTGACTTCCGGGACAGGGGGGATTCAGGAGACCCAGTACTTC. This gives the protein CASSLTSGTGGIQETQYF.

V usage is TRBV14 and J usage is TRBJ2-7, with a tentative D call TRBD1 (6 bases). Trimming removed 0 bases at V and 0 bases at J, with 15 bases between. There are 17 residues in the CDR3. The germline V gene encodes CDR1 SGHDN and CDR2 FVKESK. The CDR3 region is CASSQDRGDTVSYEQYF. The CDR3 DNA reads TGTGCCAGCAGCCAAGATAGAGGGGACACAGTCTCCTACGAGCAGTACTTC.

V gene TRBV7-8 combines with J gene TRBJ1-4; D possibly corresponds to TRBD1 (5 bases). The V gene's germline CDR1 is SGHVS and CDR2 FQNEAQ. This CDR3 has 14 amino acids. Trimming stripped 3 bases from V and 2 bases from J, with 7 bases between. As DNA, the CDR3 is TGTGCCAGCAGCTTCAGGGATACTAATGAAAAACTGTTTTTT. Translation gives CASSFRDTNEKLFF.

The chain employs TRBV28 and TRBJ2-5; D possibly corresponds to TRBD2 (6 bases). Trimming stripped 5 bases from V and 0 bases from J, with 13 bases between. This CDR3 region has 15 residues. Germline CDR1 MDHEN, CDR2 SYDVKM. The CDR3 DNA is TGTGCCAGCAGTACGGCTAGCGCTAACCAAGAGACCCAGTACTTC. It specifies CASSTASANQETQYF.

The CDR3 sequence: CASSPHLTRGGELFF. CDR3 coding DNA: TGTGCCAGCAGTCCCCACCTGACTCGGGGCGGGGAGCTGTTTTTT. The chain has TRBV2 and TRBJ2-2, with a weak D call TRBD2 (5 bases). This CDR3 has 15 residues. In germline, CDR1 is SNHLY, CDR2 FYNNEI. V was pared by 5 bases and J by 7 bases, with 17 bases between.

The V and J genes are TRBV6-1 and TRBJ1-5; a weak D match, TRBD1 (6 bases). V dropped 7 bases and J dropped 9 bases, with 16 bases sitting between them. CDR1 and CDR2 (germline): MNHNS, SASEGT. The CDR3 runs to 13 residues. Written as DNA, the CDR3 is TGTGCCAGCACGCGACAGGCCGAGCGGCCCCAGCATTTT. Residues: CASTRQAERPQHF.